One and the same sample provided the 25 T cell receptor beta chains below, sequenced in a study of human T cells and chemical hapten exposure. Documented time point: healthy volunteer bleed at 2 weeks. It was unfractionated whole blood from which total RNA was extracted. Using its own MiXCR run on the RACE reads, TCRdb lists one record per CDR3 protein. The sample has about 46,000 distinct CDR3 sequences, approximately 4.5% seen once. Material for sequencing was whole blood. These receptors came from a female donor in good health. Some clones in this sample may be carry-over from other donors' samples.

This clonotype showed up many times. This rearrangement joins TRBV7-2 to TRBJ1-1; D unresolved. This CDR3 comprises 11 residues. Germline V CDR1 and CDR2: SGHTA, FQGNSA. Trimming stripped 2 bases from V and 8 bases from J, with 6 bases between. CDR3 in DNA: TGTGCCAGCAGCTTATCTGGAGAAGCTTTCTTT. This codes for CASSLSGEAFF.

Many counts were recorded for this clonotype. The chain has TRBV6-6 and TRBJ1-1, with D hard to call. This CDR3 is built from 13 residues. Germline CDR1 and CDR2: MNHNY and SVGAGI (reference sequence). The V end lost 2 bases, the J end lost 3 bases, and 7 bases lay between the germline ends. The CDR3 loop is CASSYNRDTEAFF. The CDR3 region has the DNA TGTGCCAGCAGTTACAACCGGGACACTGAAGCTTTCTTT.

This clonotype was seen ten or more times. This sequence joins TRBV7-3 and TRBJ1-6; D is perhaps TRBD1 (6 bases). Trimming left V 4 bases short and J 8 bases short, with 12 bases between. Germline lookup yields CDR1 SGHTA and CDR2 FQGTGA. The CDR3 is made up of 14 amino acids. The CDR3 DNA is TGTGCCAGCAGCTCCCAGGGGAGGGATTCACCCCTCCACTTT. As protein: CASSSQGRDSPLHF.

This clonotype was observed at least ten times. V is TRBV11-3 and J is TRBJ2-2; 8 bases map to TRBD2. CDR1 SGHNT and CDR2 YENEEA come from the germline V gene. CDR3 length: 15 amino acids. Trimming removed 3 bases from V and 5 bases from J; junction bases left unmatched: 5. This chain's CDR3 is CASSFAGGSTGELFF. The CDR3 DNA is TGTGCCAGCAGCTTTGCGGGGGGAAGTACCGGGGAGCTGTTTTTT.

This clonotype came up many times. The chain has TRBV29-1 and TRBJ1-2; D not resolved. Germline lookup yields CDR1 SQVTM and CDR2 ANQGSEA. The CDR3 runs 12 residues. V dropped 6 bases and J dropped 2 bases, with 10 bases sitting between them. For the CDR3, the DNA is TGCAGCGTGCGGCAGGCGAACTATGGCTACACCTTC. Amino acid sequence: CSVRQANYGYTF.

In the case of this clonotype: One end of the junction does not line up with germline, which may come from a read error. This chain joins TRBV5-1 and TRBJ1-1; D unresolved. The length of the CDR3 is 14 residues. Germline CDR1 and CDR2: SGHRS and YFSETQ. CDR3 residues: CVSSRVGLGTEAFF. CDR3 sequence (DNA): TGCGTCAGCAGCCGCGTGGGATTGGGCACTGAAGCTTTCTTT.

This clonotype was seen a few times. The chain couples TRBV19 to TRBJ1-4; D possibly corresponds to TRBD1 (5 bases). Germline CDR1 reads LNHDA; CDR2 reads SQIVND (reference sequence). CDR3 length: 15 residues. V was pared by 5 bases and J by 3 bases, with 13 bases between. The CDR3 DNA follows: TGTGCCAGTAGTTCCCATGGGGGAGCTAATGAAAAACTGTTTTTT. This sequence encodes CASSSHGGANEKLFF.

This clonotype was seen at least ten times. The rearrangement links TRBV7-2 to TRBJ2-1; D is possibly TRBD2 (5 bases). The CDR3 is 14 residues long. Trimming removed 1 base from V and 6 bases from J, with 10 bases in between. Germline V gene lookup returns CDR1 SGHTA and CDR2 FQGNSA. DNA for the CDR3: TGTGCCAGCAGCTTAGTTACAACTAGCAATGAGCAGTTCTTC. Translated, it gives CASSLVTTSNEQFF.

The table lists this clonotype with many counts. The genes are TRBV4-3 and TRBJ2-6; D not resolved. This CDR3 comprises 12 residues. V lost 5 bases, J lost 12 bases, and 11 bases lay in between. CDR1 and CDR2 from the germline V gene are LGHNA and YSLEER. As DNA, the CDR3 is TGCGCCAGCAGCGCCCTCCCCAGCGTCCTGACTTTC. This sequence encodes CASSALPSVLTF.

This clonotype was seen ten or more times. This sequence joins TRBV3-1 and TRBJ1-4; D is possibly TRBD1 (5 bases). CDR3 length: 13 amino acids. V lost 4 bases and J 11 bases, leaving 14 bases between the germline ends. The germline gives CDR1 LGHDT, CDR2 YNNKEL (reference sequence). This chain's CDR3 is CASSPAEGRKLFF. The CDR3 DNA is TGTGCCAGCAGCCCGGCGGAGGGGCGTAAACTGTTTTTT.

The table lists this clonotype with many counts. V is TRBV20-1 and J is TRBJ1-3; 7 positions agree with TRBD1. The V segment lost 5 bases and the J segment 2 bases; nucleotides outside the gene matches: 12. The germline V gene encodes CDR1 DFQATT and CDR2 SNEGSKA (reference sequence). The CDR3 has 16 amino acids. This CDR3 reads CSAERAQGIAGNTIYF. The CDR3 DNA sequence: TGCAGTGCTGAAAGAGCACAGGGGATAGCTGGAAACACCATATATTTT.

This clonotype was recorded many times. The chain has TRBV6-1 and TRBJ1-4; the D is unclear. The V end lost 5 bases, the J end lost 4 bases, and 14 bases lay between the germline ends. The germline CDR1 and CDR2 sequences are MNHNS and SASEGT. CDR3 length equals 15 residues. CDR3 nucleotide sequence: TGTGCCAGCAGTACGCAACAGCTTATTAATGAAAAACTGTTTTTT. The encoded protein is CASSTQQLINEKLFF.

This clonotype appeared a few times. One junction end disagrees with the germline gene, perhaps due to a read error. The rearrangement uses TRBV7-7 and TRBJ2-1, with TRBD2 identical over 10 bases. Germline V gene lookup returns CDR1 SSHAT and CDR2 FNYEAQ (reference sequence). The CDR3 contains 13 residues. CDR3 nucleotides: TGTGCTAGCAGCGGGGGGGCACGCAATGAGCAGTTCTTC. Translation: CASSGGARNEQFF.

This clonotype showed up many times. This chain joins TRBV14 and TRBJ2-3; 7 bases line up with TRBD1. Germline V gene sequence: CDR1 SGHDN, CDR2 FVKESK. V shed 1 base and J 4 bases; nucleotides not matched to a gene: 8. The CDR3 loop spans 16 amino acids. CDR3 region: CASSQGRGGPPDTQYF. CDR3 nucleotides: TGTGCCAGCAGCCAAGGCAGAGGGGGCCCTCCAGATACGCAGTATTTT.

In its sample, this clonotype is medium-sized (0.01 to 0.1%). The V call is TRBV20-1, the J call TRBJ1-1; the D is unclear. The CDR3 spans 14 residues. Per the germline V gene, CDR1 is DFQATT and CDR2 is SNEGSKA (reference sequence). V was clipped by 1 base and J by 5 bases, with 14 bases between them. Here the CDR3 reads CSARGTAGDTEAFF. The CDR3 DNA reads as TGCAGTGCTAGAGGAACAGCTGGGGATACTGAAGCTTTCTTT.

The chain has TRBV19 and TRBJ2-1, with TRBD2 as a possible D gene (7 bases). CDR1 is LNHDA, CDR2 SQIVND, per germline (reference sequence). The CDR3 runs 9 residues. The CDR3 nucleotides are TGTACGGGGGGCCATGAGCAGTTCTTC. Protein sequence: CTGGHEQFF. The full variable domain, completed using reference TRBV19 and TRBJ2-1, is DGGITQSPKYLFRKEGQNVTLSCEQNLNHDAMYWYRQDPGQGLRLIYYSQIVNDFQKGDIAEGYSVSREKKESFPLTVTSAQKNPTAFYLCTGGHEQFFGPGTRLTVL.

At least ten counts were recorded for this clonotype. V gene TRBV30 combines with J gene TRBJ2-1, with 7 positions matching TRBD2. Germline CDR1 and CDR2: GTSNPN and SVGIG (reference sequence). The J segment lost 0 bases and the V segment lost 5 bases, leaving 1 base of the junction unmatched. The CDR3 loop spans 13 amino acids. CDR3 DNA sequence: TGTGCCTGGCGCGGGAGCTCCTACAATGAGCAGTTCTTC. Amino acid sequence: CAWRGSSYNEQFF. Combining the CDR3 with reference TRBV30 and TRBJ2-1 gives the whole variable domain SQTIHQWPATLVQPVGSPLSLECTVEGTSNPNLYWYRQAAGRGLQLLFYSVGIGQISSEVPQNLSASRPQDRQFILSSKKLLLSDSGFYLCAWRGSSYNEQFFGPGTRLTVL.

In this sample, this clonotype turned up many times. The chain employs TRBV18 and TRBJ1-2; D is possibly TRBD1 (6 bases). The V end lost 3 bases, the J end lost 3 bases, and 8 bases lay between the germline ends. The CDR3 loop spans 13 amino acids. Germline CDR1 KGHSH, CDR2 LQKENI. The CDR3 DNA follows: TGTGCCAGCTCACCGGGGGGCGACTATGGCTACACCTTC. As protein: CASSPGGDYGYTF.

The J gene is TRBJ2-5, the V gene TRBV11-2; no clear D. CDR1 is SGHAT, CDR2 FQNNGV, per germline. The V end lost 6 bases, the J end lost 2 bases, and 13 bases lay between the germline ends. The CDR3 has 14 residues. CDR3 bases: TGTGCCAGCAGTTTGATGGCCTTACAAGAGACCCAGTACTTC. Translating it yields CASSLMALQETQYF.

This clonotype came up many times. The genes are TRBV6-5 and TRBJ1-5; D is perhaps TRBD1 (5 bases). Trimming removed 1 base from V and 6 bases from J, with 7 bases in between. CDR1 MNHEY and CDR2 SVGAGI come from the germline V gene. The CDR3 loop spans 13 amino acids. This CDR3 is CASSYYGGQPQHF. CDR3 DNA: TGTGCCAGCAGTTACTACGGGGGTCAGCCCCAGCATTTT.

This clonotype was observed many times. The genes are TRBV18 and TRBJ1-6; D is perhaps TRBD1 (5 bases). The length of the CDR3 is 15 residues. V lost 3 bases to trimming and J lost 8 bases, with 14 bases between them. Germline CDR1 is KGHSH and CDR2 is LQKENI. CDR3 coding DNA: TGTGCCAGCTCACCGGCGGGGGGGATTGATTCACCCCTCCACTTT. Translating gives CASSPAGGIDSPLHF.

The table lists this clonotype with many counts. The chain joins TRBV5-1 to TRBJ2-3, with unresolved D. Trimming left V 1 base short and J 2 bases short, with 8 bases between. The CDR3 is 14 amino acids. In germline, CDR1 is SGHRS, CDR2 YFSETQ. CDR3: CASSLRIDTDTQYF. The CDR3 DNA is TGCGCCAGCAGCTTGCGAATAGACACAGATACGCAGTATTTT.

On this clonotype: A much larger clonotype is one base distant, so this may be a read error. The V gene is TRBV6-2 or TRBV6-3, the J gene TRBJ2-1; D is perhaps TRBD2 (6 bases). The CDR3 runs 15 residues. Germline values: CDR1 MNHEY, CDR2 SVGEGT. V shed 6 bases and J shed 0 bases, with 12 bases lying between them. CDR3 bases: TGTGCCAGCAGGGGACTCTTAAGCTCCTACAATGAGCAGTTCTTC. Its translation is CASRGLLSSYNEQFF.

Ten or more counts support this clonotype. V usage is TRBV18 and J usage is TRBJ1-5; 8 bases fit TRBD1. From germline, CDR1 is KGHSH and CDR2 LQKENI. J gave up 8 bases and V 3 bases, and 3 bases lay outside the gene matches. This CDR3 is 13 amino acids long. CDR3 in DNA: TGTGCCAGCTCACCGGACAGGGTAAAGCCCCAGCATTTT. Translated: CASSPDRVKPQHF.

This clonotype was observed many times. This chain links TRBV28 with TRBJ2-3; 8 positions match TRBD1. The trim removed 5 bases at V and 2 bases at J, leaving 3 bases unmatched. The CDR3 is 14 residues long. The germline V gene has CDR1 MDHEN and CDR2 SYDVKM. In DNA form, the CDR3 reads TGTGCCAGCAGTGACAGGGGCCTCACAGATACGCAGTATTTT. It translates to CASSDRGLTDTQYF.